The 26 T cell receptor beta chains below were found in one sample sequenced in a study of T cell repertoires in cytomegalovirus infection. TCRdb re-called the reads through MiXCR, storing one row per CDR3 protein. This sample has roughly 150,000 distinct CDR3 sequences, with roughly a fifth found just once. These receptors' antigens are unknown. The specimen was CD8+ T cells from cultured PBMCs, collected from culture after CMV antigen stimulation. These receptors came from a human donor in good health (CMV status not recorded). Some clones in this sample may be carry-over from other donors' samples.

The V call is TRBV18, the J call TRBJ1-1; D not resolved. The ends were cut back, 3 bases at V and 7 bases at J, with 15 bases in the middle. CDR3 length equals 14 residues. Per germline, CDR1 KGHSH and CDR2 LQKENI. Here the CDR3 reads CASSPPGTANEAFF. In DNA form, the CDR3 reads TGTGCCAGCTCACCTCCCGGAACAGCTAATGAAGCTTTCTTT.

V usage is TRBV7-8 and J usage is TRBJ2-7; D is possibly TRBD1 (8 bases). The CDR3 is 16 residues long. CDR1 is SGHVS and CDR2 is FQNEAQ in the germline V gene. Trimming removed 3 bases at V and 4 bases at J, with 19 bases between. The CDR3 region has the DNA TGTGCCAGCAGCTTCGAGGGAACAGGGGGAGGGTACGAGCAGTACTTC. Protein: CASSFEGTGGGYEQYF.

V is TRBV12-3 or TRBV12-4 and J is TRBJ1-1; 10 positions agree with TRBD1. This CDR3 region has 12 residues. Trimming took 3 bases from V and 11 from J; bases not matched to a gene: 3. This CDR3 reads CASSFGTGEAFF. The CDR3 DNA sequence: TGTGCCAGCAGTTTCGGGACAGGGGAGGCTTTCTTT.

The CDR3 bases are TGTGCCAGCAGCTTAGAGAGGGAGACCCAGTACTTC. Translated, it gives CASSLERETQYF. This chain joins TRBV7-8 and TRBJ2-5; D unclear. Trimming cost V 1 base and J 5 bases, with 5 bases left between them. The CDR3 sequence is 12 residues long. The germline V gene encodes CDR1 SGHVS and CDR2 FQNEAQ.

The chain uses TRBV6-2 or TRBV6-3 and TRBJ1-2; 11 nucleotides match TRBD1. Trimming took 6 bases from V and 13 from J; bases not matched to a gene: 7. The V gene's germline CDR1 is MNHEY and CDR2 SVGEGT. The CDR3 totals 12 residues. The CDR3 sequence is CASSRTGGEVTF. The DNA for the CDR3 is TGTGCCAGCAGCCGGACAGGGGGCGAAGTCACCTTC.

In its sample, this clonotype was seen a few times. The chain couples TRBV7-2 to TRBJ2-7, with 11 bases identical to TRBD1. The CDR3 is made up of 15 amino acids. Per the germline V gene, CDR1 is SGHTA and CDR2 is FQGNSA. The V and J ends lost 3 bases and 5 bases, in that order; junction bases with no gene match: 6. CDR3 coding DNA: TGTGCCAGCAGCTTGAGGACAGGGGGCTTCAACGAGCAGTACTTC. It is translated as CASSLRTGGFNEQYF.

The chain employs TRBV7-9 and TRBJ2-7, with D possibly TRBD2 on 5 matching bases. The CDR3 runs to 12 residues. V shed 6 bases and J shed 7 bases, with 13 bases lying between them. Germline values: CDR1 SEHNR, CDR2 FQNEAQ (reference sequence). CDR3 DNA: TGTGCCAGCAGGGTCCCCTCGGGAGAGCAGTACTTC. Encoded protein: CASRVPSGEQYF. Full variable domain (rest looked up from reference TRBV7-9 and TRBJ2-7): DTGVSQNPRHKITKRGQNVTFRCDPISEHNRLYWYRQTLGQGPEFLTYFQNEAQLEKSRLLSDRFSAERPKGSFSTLEIQRTEQGDSAMYLCASRVPSGEQYFGPGTRLTVT.

This clonotype is large. The chain couples TRBV7-9 to TRBJ2-5, with 11 bases aligning to TRBD1. Germline-derived CDR1 and CDR2 are SEHNR and FQNEAQ (reference sequence). The V segment lost 5 bases and the J segment 0 bases; nucleotides outside the gene matches: 8. The CDR3 is 17 residues long. The CDR3 DNA reads as TGTGCCAGCAGCCTTCCCCCGGGACAGGGGGACCAAGAGACCCAGTACTTC. It codes for CASSLPPGQGDQETQYF.

The chain has TRBV6-2 or TRBV6-3 and TRBJ2-3; D unclear. The ends were cut back, 5 bases at V and 2 bases at J, with 8 bases in the middle. CDR1 and CDR2 from the germline V gene are MNHEY and SVGEGT. This CDR3 is built from 13 residues. The CDR3 loop reads CASSRRVTDTQYF. CDR3 coding DNA: TGTGCCAGCAGTCGTAGAGTCACAGATACGCAGTATTTT.

This clonotype showed up just a few times. V usage is TRBV6-2 or TRBV6-3 and J usage is TRBJ1-1; D not certain. The length of the CDR3 is 13 residues. Germline CDR1 reads MNHEY; CDR2 reads SVGEGT. Deletions cut 2 bases from V and 0 bases from J, with 4 bases between. In DNA, the CDR3 is TGTGCCAGCAGTTACGCAGTGAACACTGAAGCTTTCTTT. Translated: CASSYAVNTEAFF.

This chain uses TRBV7-6 with TRBJ2-1, with no clear D. This CDR3 is 15 amino acids long. CDR1 and CDR2 (germline): SGHVS, FNYEAQ. Trimming removed 5 bases from V and 0 bases from J, with 11 bases in between. The CDR3 loop is CASSPGPSSYNEQFF. Written as DNA, the CDR3 is TGTGCCAGCAGCCCGGGCCCTAGCTCCTACAATGAGCAGTTCTTC.

The chain links TRBV12-3 or TRBV12-4 to TRBJ2-3; the D gene could be TRBD1 or TRBD2 (5 bases each). The CDR3 covers 12 residues. Trimming took off 6 bases at V and 6 bases at J, with 10 bases between the two ends. CDR3 bases: TGTGCCAGCAGCAGGGAGCCCGATACGCAGTATTTT. Its translation: CASSREPDTQYF.

The genes are TRBV7-3 and TRBJ2-1; 7 positions agree with TRBD2. The V and J ends lost 1 base and 8 bases, in that order; junction bases with no gene match: 5. CDR1 and CDR2 from the germline V gene are SGHTA and FQGTGA. The CDR3 runs 14 residues. The CDR3 DNA reads TGTGCCAGCAGCTTAATTGGGGGGGTGCATGAGCAGTTCTTC. This gives the protein CASSLIGGVHEQFF. The full variable domain, completed using reference TRBV7-3 and TRBJ2-1, is GAGVSQTPSNKVTEKGKYVELRCDPISGHTALYWYRQSLGQGPEFLIYFQGTGAADDSGLPNDRFFAVRPEGSVSTLKIQRTERGDSAVYLCASSLIGGVHEQFFGPGTRLTVL.

This clonotype appeared a few times. CDR3 protein: CASSLNGTPSYNEQFF. The CDR3 nucleotides read TGTGCCAGCAGCTTGAACGGGACTCCTTCCTACAATGAGCAGTTCTTC. This chain links TRBV7-9 with TRBJ2-1, with a weak D call TRBD2 (6 bases). The V end lost 3 bases, the J end lost 1 base, and 13 bases lay between the germline ends. Germline V gene data show CDR1 as SEHNR and CDR2 as FQNEAQ (reference sequence). This CDR3 spans 16 amino acids. Full variable domain (rest looked up from reference TRBV7-9 and TRBJ2-1): DTGVSQNPRHKITKRGQNVTFRCDPISEHNRLYWYRQTLGQGPEFLTYFQNEAQLEKSRLLSDRFSAERPKGSFSTLEIQRTEQGDSAMYLCASSLNGTPSYNEQFFGPGTRLTVL.

This clonotype was counted a single time. The rearrangement joins TRBV4-1 to TRBJ2-1, with TRBD2 matching over 8 bases. The V segment lost 2 bases and the J segment 5 bases; nucleotides outside the gene matches: 5. The CDR3 runs to 15 residues. In germline, CDR1 is MGHRA, CDR2 YSYEKL. The CDR3 here is CASSQRGGSNNEQFF. The DNA for the CDR3 is TGCGCCAGCAGCCAACGGGGGGGGAGCAACAATGAGCAGTTCTTC.

This chain connects TRBV9 to TRBJ2-7, with 8 positions matching TRBD2. Germline trimming cut 0 bases from V and 3 bases from J; bases unmatched to any gene: 2. Germline V gene lookup returns CDR1 SGDLS and CDR2 YYNGEE. There are 14 residues in the CDR3. The CDR3 sequence is CASSVGSGGYEQYF. The CDR3 DNA follows: TGTGCCAGCAGCGTAGGAAGCGGGGGCTACGAGCAGTACTTC.

The CDR3, as DNA: TGTGCCAGCAGTATAGTTCCGGGACTAGCGGCAGATACGCAGTATTTT. As protein: CASSIVPGLAADTQYF. The chain recombines TRBV12-3 or TRBV12-4 with TRBJ2-3; TRBD2 aligns across 11 bases. The CDR3 loop spans 16 amino acids. The junction had 8 bases not matched to a gene; V was cut back by 5 bases and J by 4 bases.

V gene TRBV7-8 combines with J gene TRBJ2-7, with D possibly TRBD2 on 5 matching bases. The CDR3 runs to 15 residues. CDR1 SGHVS and CDR2 FQNEAQ come from the germline V gene. Trimming shortened V by 0 bases and J by 3 bases, and 12 bases separated the two germline ends. Here the CDR3 DNA reads TGTGCCAGCAGCTTAGCACCGGACGGGATCTACGAGCAGTACTTC. Protein product: CASSLAPDGIYEQYF.

The table lists this clonotype with many counts. In DNA form, the CDR3 reads TGTGCCAGCAGCCAAGACGACCTGACAGAGGGGGGGGTCTACGAGCAGTACTTC. Translated, it gives CASSQDDLTEGGVYEQYF. The chain recombines TRBV14 with TRBJ2-7; D possibly corresponds to TRBD2 (7 bases). V gave up 0 bases and J gave up 3 bases, with 21 bases separating them. CDR3 length: 18 amino acids. Germline CDR1 is SGHDN and CDR2 is FVKESK.

As to this clonotype: A junction end diverges from the germline sequence, so it may reflect a read error. The chain carries TRBV7-9 and TRBJ2-7; possibly TRBD1 or TRBD2 for D (6 bases each). Germline CDR1 is SEHNR and CDR2 is FQNEAQ (reference sequence). The CDR3 spans 12 residues. DNA of the CDR3: TGTGCCAGCAGCGACGAGGGGGGCCACCTGTGGTTC. Amino acid sequence: CASSDEGGHLWF.

This chain joins TRBV19 and TRBJ2-2, with D maybe TRBD2 (7 bases). Germline V gives CDR1 LNHDA, CDR2 SQIVND (reference sequence). CDR3 length: 15 residues. The germline V and J ends were trimmed by 5 bases and 5 bases, with 15 bases remaining between them. The CDR3 loop is CASSLQGGGTGELFF. DNA for the CDR3: TGTGCCAGTAGTCTTCAGGGAGGGGGAACCGGGGAGCTGTTTTTT.

This chain connects TRBV12-3 or TRBV12-4 to TRBJ2-7; no clear D gene. V lost 7 bases and J lost 2, with 12 bases in between. The CDR3 is made up of 13 amino acids. CDR3 nucleotides: TGTGCCAGCACCTCGGACGGTGCCTACGAGCAGTACTTC. Encoded protein: CASTSDGAYEQYF.

The chain has TRBV4-2 and TRBJ2-7; TRBD2 agrees at 8 bases. Germline-derived CDR1 and CDR2 are LGHNA and YNFKEQ. The CDR3 is made up of 14 amino acids. After removal of 1 base from V and 5 bases from J, the junction contained 4 bases not matched to a gene. The CDR3 DNA follows: TGTGCCAGCAGCCAAGGACGACTAGCGAACGAGCAGTACTTC. Translating it yields CASSQGRLANEQYF.

The chain has TRBV29-1 and TRBJ2-1, with 9 bases lining up with TRBD1. CDR3 length equals 15 residues. Germline CDR1 is SQVTM and CDR2 is ANQGSEA. Trimming removed 5 bases from V and 8 bases from J; junction bases left unmatched: 13. CDR3 in amino acids: CSVLRDREGSHEQFF. The DNA for the CDR3 is TGCAGCGTTCTACGGGACAGGGAGGGTAGTCATGAGCAGTTCTTC.

The J gene is TRBJ2-7, the V gene TRBV9; 7 bases are shared with TRBD1. Unmatched junction bases numbered 4, after V lost 3 bases and J lost 4 bases. This CDR3 is 13 amino acids long. The germline gives CDR1 SGDLS, CDR2 YYNGEE. The chain's CDR3 is CASSGRQGYEQYF. CDR3 nucleotides: TGTGCCAGCAGCGGACGACAGGGTTACGAGCAGTACTTC.

This clonotype was counted only a few times. The rearrangement joins TRBV11-2 to TRBJ2-7, with 9 bases identical to TRBD2. There are 15 residues in the CDR3. Germline V gene lookup returns CDR1 SGHAT and CDR2 FQNNGV. V trimming: 1 base; J trimming: 2 bases; junction bases outside the gene matches: 3. This CDR3 is CASSLVVAGAYEQYF. CDR3 in DNA: TGTGCCAGCAGCTTAGTGGTAGCGGGGGCCTACGAGCAGTACTTC.